The T cell receptor beta chain under discussion was sequenced for a study of memory B cells and T cells in multiple sclerosis. Study results and caveats: Normalization was needed because clone-set size differences affected shared clonotype counts.

Germline CDR1 and CDR2: SGHVS and FQNEAQ. The CDR3 has 13 amino acids. Between the trimmed V and J ends, which lost 5 bases and 4 bases, there was a span of 12 bases. Assay: immunoSEQ multiplex PCR; the TCRdb copy retains only in-frame clones and omits some. The sample lists over 35,000 clones, more than 65% occurring once. With regard to this clone: What it recognizes is unknown.

CFSE-dim autoproliferating and CFSE-high non-proliferating T cells from unstimulated culture were sequenced separately. Cultures began with approximately 4.5x10^7 CFSE-labeled PBMCs, unstimulated for roughly seven days, with replicate wells pooled. Without exogenous stimuli, roughly 0.49 uM CFSE-labeled PBMCs were cultured serum-free. The TCR comes from a human donor with multiple sclerosis. The sequencing sample was made of PBMCs from blood kept in culture. The J gene is TRBJ2-7, the V gene TRBV7-8; tentative D call: TRBD1 (6 bases). The CDR3 spells CASSQDRQYEQYF. The CDR3 bases are TGTGCCAGCAGCCAGGACAGACAATACGAGCAGTACTTC.